This TCR beta chain emerged from a study of CD8+CD57+ T cells in acquired aplastic anemia. For the study at large: Yields of DNA that came from sorted CD4+ and CD8+ cells averaged roughly 3 ug. Regarding the study as a whole: The CD8+ Simpson's diversity of patients and controls was not significantly different.

Previously, flow cytometry had revealed CD8+CD57+ cell expansion in the patients chosen for sequencing. Patients had undergone no therapy by the time their blood was sampled. Turning to this clonotype: The antigen is unknown.

Germline V gives CDR1 LNHDA, CDR2 SQIVND (reference sequence). J gave up 3 bases and V 6 bases, and 7 bases lay outside the gene matches. This CDR3 region has 15 residues. For CDR3 and TCR beta VDJ profiling, genomic DNA was the template used. From the reads, TCRdb called clonotypes with MiXCR, one entry per CDR3 protein. The data show 110,000 or so distinct CDR3 sequences, with under 60% seen just once and roughly 28% held by the top ten. The TCR sequence derives from a human donor with aplastic anemia. The sample taken for sequencing was sorted CD4+, CD8+, or CD8+CD57+ T cells (not recorded which) from PBMCs. The chain has TRBV19 and TRBJ1-2, with 10 bases identical to TRBD1. As DNA, the CDR3 is TGTGCCAGTAGCTCAGGACAGGGGGGAGACTATGGCTACACCTTC. This encodes CASSSGQGGDYGYTF. The full variable domain, with the rest looked up from reference TRBV19 and TRBJ1-2, is DGGITQSPKYLFRKEGQNVTLSCEQNLNHDAMYWYRQDPGQGLRLIYYSQIVNDFQKGDIAEGYSVSREKKESFPLTVTSAQKNPTAFYLCASSSGQGGDYGYTFGSGTRLTVV.